This paragraph covers one T cell receptor (beta chain) sequence. The antigen is undetermined. The data belong to a study of Graves' ophthalmopathy and Graves' hyperthyroidism. The study's findings and limits: Discriminating ophthalmopathy from stable hyperthyroidism, a 13-signature model attained a sensitivity of under 90% and a specificity of about 81%.

Germline values: CDR1 SEHNR, CDR2 FQNEAQ (reference sequence). V was clipped by 5 bases and J by 4 bases, with 11 bases between them. The CDR3 consists of 13 residues. RNA transcripts served as template for amplifying TCR beta CDR3 sequences. An initial RT-PCR round employing HTBI primers preceded a second-round multiplex PCR. TCRdb re-analysed the multiplex PCR reads in MiXCR, keeping a single row per CDR3 protein. The sample shows some 150,000 distinct CDR3 sequences, under 45% of them seen only once. This receptor was identified in a man younger than 40 with Graves' ophthalmopathy. The source material was peripheral blood. This sequence joins TRBV7-9 and TRBJ2-5, with D unresolved. CDR3 loop: CASSPTVVETQYF. The CDR3 bases are TGTGCCAGCAGCCCCACCGTCGTAGAGACCCAGTACTTC.